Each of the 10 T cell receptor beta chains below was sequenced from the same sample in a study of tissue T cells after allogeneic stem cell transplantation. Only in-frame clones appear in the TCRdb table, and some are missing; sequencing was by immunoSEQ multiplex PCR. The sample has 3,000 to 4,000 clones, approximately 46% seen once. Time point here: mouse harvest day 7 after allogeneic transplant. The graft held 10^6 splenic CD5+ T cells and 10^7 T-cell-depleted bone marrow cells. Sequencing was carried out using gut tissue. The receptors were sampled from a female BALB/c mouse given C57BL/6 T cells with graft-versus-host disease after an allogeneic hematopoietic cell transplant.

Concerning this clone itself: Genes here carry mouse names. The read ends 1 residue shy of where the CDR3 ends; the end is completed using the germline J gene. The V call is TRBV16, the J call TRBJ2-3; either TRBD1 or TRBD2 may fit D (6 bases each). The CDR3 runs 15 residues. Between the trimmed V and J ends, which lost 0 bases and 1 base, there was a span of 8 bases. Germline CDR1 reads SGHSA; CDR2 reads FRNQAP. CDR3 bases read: TGTGCAAGCAGCTTAGAGGGGGCCGGTGCAGAAACGCTGTAT. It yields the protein CASSLEGAGAETLY. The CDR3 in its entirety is CASSLEGAGAETLYF.

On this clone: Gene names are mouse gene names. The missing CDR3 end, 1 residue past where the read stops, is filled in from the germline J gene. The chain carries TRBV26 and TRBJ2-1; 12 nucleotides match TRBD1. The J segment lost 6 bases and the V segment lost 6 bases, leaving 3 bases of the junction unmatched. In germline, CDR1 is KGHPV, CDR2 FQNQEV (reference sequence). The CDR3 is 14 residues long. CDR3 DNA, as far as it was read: TGTGCCAGCAGGGGACAGGGGGCGCTTGCTGAGCAGTTC. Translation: CASRGQGALAEQF. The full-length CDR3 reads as CASRGQGALAEQFF.

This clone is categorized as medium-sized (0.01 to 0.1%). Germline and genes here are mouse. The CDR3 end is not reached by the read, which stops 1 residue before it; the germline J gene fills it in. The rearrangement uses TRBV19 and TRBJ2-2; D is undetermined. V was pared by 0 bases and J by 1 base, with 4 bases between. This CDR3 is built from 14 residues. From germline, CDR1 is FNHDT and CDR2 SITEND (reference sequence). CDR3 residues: CASSIAGNTGQLYF. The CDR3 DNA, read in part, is TGTGCCAGCAGTATAGCTGGAAACACCGGGCAGCTCTAC. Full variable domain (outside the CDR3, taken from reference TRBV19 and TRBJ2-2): GGIITQTPKFLIGQEGQKLTLKCQQNFNHDTMYWYRQDSGKGLRLIYYSITENDLQKGDLSEGYDASREKKSSFSLTVTSAQKNEMAVFLCASSIAGNTGQLYFGEGSKLTVL.

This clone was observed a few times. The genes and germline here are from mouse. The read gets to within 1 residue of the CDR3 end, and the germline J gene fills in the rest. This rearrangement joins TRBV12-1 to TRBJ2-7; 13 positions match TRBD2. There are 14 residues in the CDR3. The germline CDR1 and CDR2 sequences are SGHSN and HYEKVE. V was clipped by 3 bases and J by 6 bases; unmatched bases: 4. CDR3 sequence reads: CASSSDWGGVEQYF. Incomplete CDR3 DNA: TGTGCCAGCTCTTCGGACTGGGGGGGCGTTGAACAGTAC.

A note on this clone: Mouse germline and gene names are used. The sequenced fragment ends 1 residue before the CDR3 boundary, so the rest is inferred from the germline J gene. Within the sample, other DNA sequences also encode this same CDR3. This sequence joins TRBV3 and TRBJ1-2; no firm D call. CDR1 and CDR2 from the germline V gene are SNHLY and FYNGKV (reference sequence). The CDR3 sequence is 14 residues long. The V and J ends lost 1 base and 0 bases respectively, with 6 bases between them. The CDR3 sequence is CASSLEGANSDYTF. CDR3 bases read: TGTGCCAGCAGCTTAGAGGGTGCAAACTCCGACTACACC.

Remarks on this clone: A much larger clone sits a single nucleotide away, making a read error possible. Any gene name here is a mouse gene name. The CDR3 DNA, read in part, is TGTGCCAGCGGGAACTGGGGGGGCGCAGGAGAAACGCTGTAT. This translates into CASGNWGGAGETLY. The full-length CDR3 reads as CASGNWGGAGETLYF. The chain has TRBV13-2 and TRBJ2-3; the match to TRBD2 covers 11 bases. Coverage ceases 1 residue before the CDR3 finishes, and the germline J gene fills in the end. CDR1 and CDR2 from the germline V gene are NNHNN and SYGAGS (reference sequence). Trimming removed 5 bases from V and 5 bases from J; junction bases left unmatched: 7. CDR3 length: 15 residues.

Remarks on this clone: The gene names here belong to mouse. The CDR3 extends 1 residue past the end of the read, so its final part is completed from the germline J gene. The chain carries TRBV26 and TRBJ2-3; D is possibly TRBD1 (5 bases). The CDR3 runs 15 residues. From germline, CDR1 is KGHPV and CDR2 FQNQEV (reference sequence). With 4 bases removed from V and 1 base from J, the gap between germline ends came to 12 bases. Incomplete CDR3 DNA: TGTGCCAGCAGTCCGGGGAGGGGAGGTGCAGAAACGCTGTAT. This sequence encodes CASSPGRGGAETLY. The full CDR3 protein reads CASSPGRGGAETLYF.

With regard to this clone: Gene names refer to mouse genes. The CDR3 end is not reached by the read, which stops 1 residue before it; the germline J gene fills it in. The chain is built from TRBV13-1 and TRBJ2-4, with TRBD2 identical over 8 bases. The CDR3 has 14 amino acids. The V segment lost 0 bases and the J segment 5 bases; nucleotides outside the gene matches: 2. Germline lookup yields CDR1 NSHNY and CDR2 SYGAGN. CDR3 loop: CASSDVWGANTLYF. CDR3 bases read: TGTGCCAGCAGTGATGTCTGGGGGGCAAACACCTTGTAC.

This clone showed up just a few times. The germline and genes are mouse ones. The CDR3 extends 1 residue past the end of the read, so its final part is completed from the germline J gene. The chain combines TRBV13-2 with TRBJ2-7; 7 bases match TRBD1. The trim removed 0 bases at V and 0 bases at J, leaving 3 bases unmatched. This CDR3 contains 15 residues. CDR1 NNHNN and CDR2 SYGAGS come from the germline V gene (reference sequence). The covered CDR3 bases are TGTGCCAGCGGTGATGCGCCAGGGGGCTCCTATGAACAGTAC. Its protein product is CASGDAPGGSYEQY. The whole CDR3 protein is CASGDAPGGSYEQYF.

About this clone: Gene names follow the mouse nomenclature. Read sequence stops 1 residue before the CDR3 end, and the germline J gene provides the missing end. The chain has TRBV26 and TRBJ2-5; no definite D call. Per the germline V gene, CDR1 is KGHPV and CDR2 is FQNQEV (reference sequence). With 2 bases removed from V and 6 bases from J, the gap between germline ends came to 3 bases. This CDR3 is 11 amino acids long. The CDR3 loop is CASSLGDTQYF. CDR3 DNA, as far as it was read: TGTGCCAGCAGTCTGGGTGACACCCAGTAC.